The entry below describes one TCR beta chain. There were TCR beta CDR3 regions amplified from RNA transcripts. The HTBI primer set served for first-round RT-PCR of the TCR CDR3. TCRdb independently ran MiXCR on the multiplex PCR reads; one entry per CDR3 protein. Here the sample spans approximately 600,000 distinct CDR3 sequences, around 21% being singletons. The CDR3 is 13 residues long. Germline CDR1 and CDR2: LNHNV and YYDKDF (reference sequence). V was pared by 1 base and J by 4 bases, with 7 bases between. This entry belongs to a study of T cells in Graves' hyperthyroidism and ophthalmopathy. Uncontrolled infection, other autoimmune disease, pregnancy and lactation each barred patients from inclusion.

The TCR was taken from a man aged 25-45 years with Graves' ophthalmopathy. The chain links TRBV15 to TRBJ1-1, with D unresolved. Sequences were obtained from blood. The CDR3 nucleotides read TGTGCCACCAGCAGAGTATGGTCCACTGAAGCTTTCTTT. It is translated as CATSRVWSTEAFF.